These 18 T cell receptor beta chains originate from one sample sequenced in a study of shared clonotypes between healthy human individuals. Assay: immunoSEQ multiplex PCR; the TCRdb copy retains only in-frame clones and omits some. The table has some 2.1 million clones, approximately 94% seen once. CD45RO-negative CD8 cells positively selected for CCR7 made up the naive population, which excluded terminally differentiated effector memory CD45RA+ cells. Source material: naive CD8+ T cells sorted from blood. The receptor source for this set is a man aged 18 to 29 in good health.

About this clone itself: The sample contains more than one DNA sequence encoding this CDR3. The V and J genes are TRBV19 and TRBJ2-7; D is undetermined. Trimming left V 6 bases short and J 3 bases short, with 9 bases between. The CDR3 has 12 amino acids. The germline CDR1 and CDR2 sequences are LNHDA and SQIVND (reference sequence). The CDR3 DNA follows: TGTGCCAGTAGCCCGCCAGGCTACGAGCAGTACTTC. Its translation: CASSPPGYEQYF.

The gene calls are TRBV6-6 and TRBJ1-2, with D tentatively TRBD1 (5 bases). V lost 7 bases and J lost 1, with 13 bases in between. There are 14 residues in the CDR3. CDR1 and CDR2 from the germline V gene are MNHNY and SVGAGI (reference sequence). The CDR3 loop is CASIQDKYNYGYTF. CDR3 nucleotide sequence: TGTGCCAGCATCCAGGACAAATATAACTATGGCTACACCTTC.

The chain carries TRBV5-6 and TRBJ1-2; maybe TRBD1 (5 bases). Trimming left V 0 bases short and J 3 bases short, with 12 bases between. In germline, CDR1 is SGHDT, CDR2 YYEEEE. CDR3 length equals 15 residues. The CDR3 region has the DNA TGTGCCAGCAGCTTGGATCAGGGTCCTTACTATGGCTACACCTTC. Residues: CASSLDQGPYYGYTF.

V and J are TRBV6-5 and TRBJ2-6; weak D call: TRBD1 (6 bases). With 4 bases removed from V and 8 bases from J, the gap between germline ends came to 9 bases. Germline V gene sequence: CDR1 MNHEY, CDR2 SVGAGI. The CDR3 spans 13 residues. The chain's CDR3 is CASSLTGSNVLTF. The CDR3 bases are TGTGCCAGCAGTTTAACAGGGTCCAACGTCCTGACTTTC.

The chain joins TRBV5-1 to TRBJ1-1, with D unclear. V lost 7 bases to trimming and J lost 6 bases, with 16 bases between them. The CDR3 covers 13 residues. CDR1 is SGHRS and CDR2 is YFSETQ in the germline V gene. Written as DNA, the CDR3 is TGCGCCAGCGCTCGGGCCGCGGCTTCTGAAGCTTTCTTT. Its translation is CASARAAASEAFF.

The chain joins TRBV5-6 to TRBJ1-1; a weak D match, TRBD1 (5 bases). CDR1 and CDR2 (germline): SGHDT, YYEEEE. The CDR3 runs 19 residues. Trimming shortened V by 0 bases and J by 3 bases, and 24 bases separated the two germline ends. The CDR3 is CASSLALGELQGFYTEAFF. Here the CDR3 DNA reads TGTGCCAGCAGCTTGGCACTTGGGGAACTGCAGGGATTTTACACTGAAGCTTTCTTT.

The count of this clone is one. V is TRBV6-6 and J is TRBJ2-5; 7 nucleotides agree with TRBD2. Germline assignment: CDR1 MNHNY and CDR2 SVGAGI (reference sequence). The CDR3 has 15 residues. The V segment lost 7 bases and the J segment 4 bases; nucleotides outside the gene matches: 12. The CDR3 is CASTQSFSGLETQYF. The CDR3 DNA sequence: TGTGCCAGCACCCAAAGTTTTAGCGGGCTAGAGACCCAGTACTTC.

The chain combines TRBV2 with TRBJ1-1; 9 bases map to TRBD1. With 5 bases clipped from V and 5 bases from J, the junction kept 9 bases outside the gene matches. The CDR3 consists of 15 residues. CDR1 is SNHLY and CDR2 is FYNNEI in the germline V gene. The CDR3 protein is CASSSPGTGFTEAFF. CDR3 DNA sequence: TGTGCCAGCAGTAGCCCCGGGACAGGGTTTACTGAAGCTTTCTTT.

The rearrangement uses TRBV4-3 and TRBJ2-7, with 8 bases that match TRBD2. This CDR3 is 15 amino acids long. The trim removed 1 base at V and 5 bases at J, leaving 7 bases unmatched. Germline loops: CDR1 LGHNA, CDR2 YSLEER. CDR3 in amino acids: CASSQGTGRVDEQYF. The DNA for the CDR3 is TGCGCCAGCAGCCAAGGGACCGGGAGGGTGGACGAGCAGTACTTC.

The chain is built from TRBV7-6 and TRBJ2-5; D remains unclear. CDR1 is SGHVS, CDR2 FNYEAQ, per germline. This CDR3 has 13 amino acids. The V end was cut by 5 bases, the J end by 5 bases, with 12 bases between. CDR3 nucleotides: TGTGCCAGCAGCGGGGATTTTGGGGAGACCCAGTACTTC. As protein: CASSGDFGETQYF.

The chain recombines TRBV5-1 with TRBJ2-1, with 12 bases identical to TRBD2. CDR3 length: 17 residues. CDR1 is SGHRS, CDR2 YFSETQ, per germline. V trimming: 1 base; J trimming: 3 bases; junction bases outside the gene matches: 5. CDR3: CASSLSSGLAGYNEQFF. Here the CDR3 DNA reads TGCGCCAGCAGCTTGTCCTCGGGACTAGCGGGCTACAATGAGCAGTTCTTC.

The CDR3 sequence: CATSTDNGGYTF. Here the CDR3 DNA reads TGTGCCACCAGCACAGACAACGGCGGCTACACCTTC. The chain uses TRBV15 and TRBJ1-2; D is uncertain. CDR1 and CDR2 from the germline V gene are LNHNV and YYDKDF (reference sequence). There are 12 residues in the CDR3. V was shortened by 4 bases and J by 8 bases, with 11 bases between the two germline ends.

The CDR3 DNA reads as TGTGCCAGCAGCCCCCCGGGACATCCCTATGGCTACACCTTC. It yields the protein CASSPPGHPYGYTF. J is TRBJ1-2 and V is TRBV11-2; D perhaps matches TRBD1 (6 bases). The CDR3 extends over 14 amino acids. Trimming took 5 bases from V and 4 from J, leaving 14 bases between them. Germline V CDR1 and CDR2: SGHAT, FQNNGV. The complete variable domain, with remaining parts taken from reference TRBV11-2 and TRBJ1-2, reads EAGVAQSPRYKIIEKRQSVAFWCNPISGHATLYWYQQILGQGPKLLIQFQNNGVVDDSQLPKDRFSAERLKGVDSTLKIQPAKLEDSAVYLCASSPPGHPYGYTFGSGTRLTVV.

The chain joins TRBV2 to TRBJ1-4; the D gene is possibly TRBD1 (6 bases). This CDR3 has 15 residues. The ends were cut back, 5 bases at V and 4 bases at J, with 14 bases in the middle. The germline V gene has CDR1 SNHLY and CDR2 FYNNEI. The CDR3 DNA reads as TGTGCCAGCAGTCCAGGGGCCGGGGTTAATGAAAAACTGTTTTTT. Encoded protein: CASSPGAGVNEKLFF.

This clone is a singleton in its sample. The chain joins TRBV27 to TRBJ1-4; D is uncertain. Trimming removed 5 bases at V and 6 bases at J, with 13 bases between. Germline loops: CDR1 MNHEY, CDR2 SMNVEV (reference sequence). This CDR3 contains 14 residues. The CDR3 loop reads CASSLTSPDEKLFF. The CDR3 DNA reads TGTGCCAGCAGTCTGACAAGCCCCGATGAAAAACTGTTTTTT.

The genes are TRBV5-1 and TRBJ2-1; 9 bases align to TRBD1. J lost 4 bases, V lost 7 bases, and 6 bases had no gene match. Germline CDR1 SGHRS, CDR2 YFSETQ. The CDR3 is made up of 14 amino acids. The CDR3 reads CASSGTGTYNEQFF. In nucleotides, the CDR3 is TGCGCCAGCTCCGGGACAGGGACTTACAATGAGCAGTTCTTC.

The CDR3 DNA reads TGTGCCAGCAGTTCACAGGGGTTGACTGAAGCTTTCTTT. Protein sequence: CASSSQGLTEAFF. The V gene is TRBV27, the J gene TRBJ1-1; 7 nucleotides match TRBD1. Germline V gene data show CDR1 as MNHEY and CDR2 as SMNVEV (reference sequence). The junction had 4 bases not matched to a gene; V was cut back by 4 bases and J by 5 bases. This CDR3 contains 13 residues.

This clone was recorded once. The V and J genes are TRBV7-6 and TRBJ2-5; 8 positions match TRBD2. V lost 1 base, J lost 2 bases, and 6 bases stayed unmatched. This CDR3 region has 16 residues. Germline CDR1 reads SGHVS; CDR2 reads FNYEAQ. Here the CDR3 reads CASSLELAAGQETQYF. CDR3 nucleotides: TGTGCCAGCAGCTTAGAACTAGCGGCTGGTCAAGAGACCCAGTACTTC.